This paragraph reports one TCR beta chain. This receptor's antigen is unknown. Base qualities are not recorded, but no much larger clone differs from it by a single base. This entry belongs to a study of blood T cell repertoires in COVID-19 (TCRdb year 2020). For context, the study as a whole: Samples covering the acute and convalescent phases of COVID-19 were provided by collaborators in the United States, Italy and Spain. The prospective study material was composed of cDNA or gDNA derived from T cells, B-cell-depleted T cells, or PBMCs. The dataset comprised deeply sampled blood TCRbeta repertoires from subjects exposed to, actively infected with, or recovered from COVID-19. The repertoires were released in a freely available public database intended as a resource for research on the immune response to SARS-CoV-2. The samples were drawn from the first 160 participants of the ongoing ImmuneRACE study and from about 1,200 subjects provided by 6 global collaborators. Sample metadata almost always included a de-identified subject ID, COVID-19 status, age in years and sex. Where available, HLA class I and class II types were obtained from metadata supplied by the sample provider rather than from assay-based typing. The research as a whole found: Clinical and demographic metadata were provided uncurated, with the amount varying by source and participant.

The CDR3 measures 14 amino acids from cysteine to phenylalanine. Just the 42-base CDR3 DNA is kept, in frame starting at base 1. V and J lose 1 base and 9 bases, and a span of 14 bases separates them. As encoded in the germline V gene, CDR1 is LGHNA while CDR2 is YNFKEQ. In Seattle, one collaborating source enrolled patients while the infection was active and tracked those patients longitudinally over the course of disease. Whole blood was collected in K2EDTA tubes by collaborating institutions according to the institutions' own protocols. Collaborator samples were shipped for TCRbeta analysis as frozen whole blood, isolated PBMCs, or DNA extracted from either sample type. TCRbeta CDR3 regions were amplified from genomic DNA using the immunoSEQ Assay, a bias-controlled multiplex PCR. As for the original processing: Nucleated cell counts per sample were estimated from amplification of reference gene primers within the assay. Sequence reads were collapsed and filtered to measure the absolute abundance of every unique TCRbeta CDR3 rearrangement. Productive Simpson clonality was computed per sample as the square root of Simpson's diversity index over productive rearrangements. In TCRdb, the immuneACCESS table is reduced to in-frame sequences with V and J assigned. These tables do not hold every clone; where another copy was compared, an unresolved V gene accounts for under half, and the others remain unexplained. The DNA was the basis for D and trimming; V, J and clone size are from that table. Counted in this sample were 150,000 to 200,000 clones; roughly 90% of them appeared once. The ten most abundant clones make up 4.8% of the sample.

The specimen sequenced was peripheral blood. This clonotype was sampled from a man younger than 40 with COVID-19, enrolled during active disease. The V gene is TRBV4-2 and the J gene is TRBJ2-3; a tentative D call is TRBD1 (5 bases match). The DNA sequence is TGTGCCAGCAGCCAAGGGCAGGGCGAGGAGACGCAGTATTTT. This yields the protein CASSQGQGEETQYF.